The clone carrying this T cell receptor beta chain was detected once. Its antigen remains unknown. This entry belongs to a study of OX40 agonist ivuxolimab in advanced cancers. As for the study in general: Patient treatment consisted of intravenous ivuxolimab administration every 2 weeks at 0.01 to 10 mg/kg. General study findings and limits: Researchers report that CD8+ T cells had, on average, more expanded clones than CD4+.

From germline, CDR1 is MDHEN and CDR2 SYDVKM. V was pared by 3 bases and J by 10 bases, with 12 bases between. CDR3 length: 12 amino acids. Only in-frame clones appear in the TCRdb table, and some are missing; sequencing was by immunoSEQ multiplex PCR. The sample lists 15,000 to 20,000 clones, less than 85% occurring once. It was autoimmune disease history or systemic immunosuppression that excluded patients. The sequences come from CD4+ or CD8+ T cells sorted from blood, collected in a trial of the OX40 agonist ivuxolimab. The TCR sequence derives from an adult with an advanced solid tumor such as melanoma, head and neck, liver or kidney cancer. The rearrangement joins TRBV28 to TRBJ1-1; D is unclear. Here the CDR3 reads CASSFSDRGAFF. Written as DNA, the CDR3 is TGTGCCAGCAGTTTTTCCGACCGCGGAGCTTTCTTT.